This T cell receptor beta chain was recovered during a study of T cells and copy number aberrations in small-cell lung cancer. CDR1 and CDR2 from the germline V gene are PRHDT and FYEKMQ (reference sequence). Trimming pared 0 bases from V and 7 bases from J, leaving 15 bases between. The CDR3 has 15 amino acids. The data were produced by immunoSEQ multiplex PCR, yet TCRdb's version contains in-frame clones alone and is incomplete. The sample lists around 9,200 clones, over 60% occurring once. This chain joins TRBV13 and TRBJ1-2; unclear D gene. This receptor was taken from a man in his sixties with small cell lung cancer. The sample taken for sequencing was normal tissue next to the tumor. For the CDR3, the DNA is TGTGCCAGCAGCTTAGGCGGGTTCCACTTAGGTGGCTACACCTTC. Amino acid sequence: CASSLGGFHLGGYTF.